The 16 T cell receptor beta chains below were found in one sample sequenced in a study of breast tumors, draining lymph nodes, adjacent tissues. Each CDR3 protein is one row after TCRdb ran MiXCR on the multiplex PCR reads. Among about 220,000 distinct CDR3 sequences listed, 30% to 35% were seen once. Axillary draining lymph nodes of breast cancer patients supplied the node samples. Sequencing used axillary lymph node tissue. The source is a female donor with breast cancer. Some clones in this sample may be carry-over from other donors' samples.

Note on this clonotype: Given a much more abundant clone one base away, this may be a read error. The genes are TRBV12-3 or TRBV12-4 and TRBJ2-1; D gene unclear. Trimming took 4 bases from V and 11 from J, leaving 18 bases between them. CDR3 length equals 14 residues. The CDR3 spells CASSSSRVNDKQFF. The CDR3 nucleotides are TGTGCCAGCAGTTCCTCAAGGGTTAATGATAAGCAGTTCTTC.

The genes are TRBV6-2 or TRBV6-3 and TRBJ2-6; D may be TRBD1 or TRBD2 (5 bases each). The germline CDR1 and CDR2 sequences are MNHEY and SVGEGT. The CDR3 is made up of 15 amino acids. V gave up 2 bases and J gave up 4 bases, with 9 bases separating them. CDR3 amino acids: CASSYTGQGANVLTF. CDR3 bases: TGTGCCAGCAGTTACACGGGGCAGGGGGCCAACGTCCTGACTTTC.

This clonotype has a count of ten or more. V usage is TRBV12-3 or TRBV12-4 and J usage is TRBJ1-2; 8 bases are shared with TRBD1. With V trimmed by 5 bases and J by 7 bases, 6 bases remained unmatched. This CDR3 region has 13 residues. CDR3 sequence reads: CASSPDRVVGYTF. The CDR3, as DNA: TGTGCCAGCAGTCCGGACAGGGTGGTTGGCTACACCTTC.

The table lists this clonotype with a few counts. The rearrangement joins TRBV19 to TRBJ2-3, with 16 bases lining up with TRBD2. V lost 3 bases to trimming and J lost 6 bases; unmatched junction nucleotides: 3. This CDR3 spans 16 amino acids. Looked up from germline, CDR1 is LNHDA and CDR2 is SQIVND (reference sequence). The CDR3 sequence is CASSMGLAGGLDTQYF. In nucleotides, the CDR3 is TGTGCCAGTAGTATGGGACTAGCGGGAGGGTTGGATACGCAGTATTTT.

This clonotype was recorded a few times. V and J are TRBV9 and TRBJ2-3; 8 bases are a match to TRBD2. Germline lookup yields CDR1 SGDLS and CDR2 YYNGEE. CDR3 size: 16 residues. The V gene end was trimmed by 2 bases and the J gene end by 4 bases; junction bases not matched to a gene: 9. CDR3 DNA sequence: TGTGCCAGCAGCGTTAAAGCGGGGGCCGGGCCAGATACGCAGTATTTT. Amino acid sequence: CASSVKAGAGPDTQYF.

A note on this clonotype: A much larger clone differs from this one at a single base, so this may be a read error. The gene calls are TRBV6-5 and TRBJ2-5; D possibly corresponds to TRBD2 (5 bases). The V end lost 6 bases, the J end lost 4 bases, and 12 bases lay between the germline ends. CDR1 is MNHEY, CDR2 SVGAGI, per germline. The CDR3 is 13 residues long. In nucleotides, the CDR3 is TGTGCCAGCAGGCCCCTCGCGGGAGAGACCCAGTACTTC. It is translated as CASRPLAGETQYF.

The chain links TRBV20-1 to TRBJ2-5, with 9 bases that match TRBD2. Germline CDR1 is DFQATT and CDR2 is SNEGSKA (reference sequence). V gave up 5 bases and J gave up 4 bases; unmatched junction bases: 11. This CDR3 has 15 residues. The CDR3 sequence: CSALPLAGVLETQYF. CDR3 nucleotide sequence: TGCAGTGCTTTACCCTTAGCGGGGGTCTTAGAGACCCAGTACTTC.

Of note for this clonotype: The final CDR3 position lacks the conserved phenylalanine or tryptophan, pointing to a likely read error. This rearrangement joins TRBV6-1 to TRBJ1-2; the D gene is possibly TRBD1 (5 bases). Germline V gene lookup returns CDR1 MNHNS and CDR2 SASEGT. The CDR3 covers 17 residues. Deletions cut 1 base from V and 3 bases from J, with 18 bases between. In DNA, the CDR3 is TGTGCCAGCAGTGAAGGTGGGGGAGGTAGTTATTACTATGGCTACACCCTC. Translating it yields CASSEGGGGSYYYGYTL.

This clonotype showed up many times. The chain couples TRBV12-3 or TRBV12-4 to TRBJ2-3; either TRBD1 or TRBD2 may supply D (5 bases each). Trimming took 3 bases from V and 4 from J, leaving 8 bases between them. This CDR3 contains 13 residues. The CDR3 sequence: CASSFEGSDTQYF. CDR3 bases: TGTGCCAGCAGTTTCGAGGGGTCAGATACGCAGTATTTT.

This clonotype was detected a few times. A read error may explain this, as a much larger clone is one base away. The V and J genes are TRBV20-1 and TRBJ1-5, with D perhaps matching TRBD1 (6 bases). V was trimmed by 0 bases and J by 6 bases, leaving 15 bases between them. The CDR3 runs to 15 residues. Germline V gives CDR1 DFQATT, CDR2 SNEGSKA (reference sequence). CDR3 in amino acids: CSARDDRGRTQPQHF. CDR3 sequence (DNA): TGCAGTGCTAGAGATGACCGGGGGCGGACTCAGCCCCAGCATTTT.

The rearrangement joins TRBV6-1 to TRBJ1-6; maybe TRBD1 (5 bases). Trimming stripped 2 bases from V and 5 bases from J, with 13 bases between. Germline V CDR1 and CDR2: MNHNS, SASEGT. This CDR3 contains 16 residues. As DNA, the CDR3 is TGTGCCAGCAGTGAAAGAACTGGGGCAGATAATTCACCCCTCCACTTT. Protein sequence: CASSERTGADNSPLHF.

The chain has TRBV20-1 and TRBJ1-3, with 8 positions matching TRBD1. The V gene's germline CDR1 is DFQATT and CDR2 SNEGSKA (reference sequence). The CDR3 has 15 residues. With 3 bases clipped from V and 8 bases from J, the junction kept 12 bases outside the gene matches. The CDR3 sequence: CSARRTGNYGYTIYF. CDR3 nucleotides: TGCAGTGCTAGGAGGACAGGGAACTATGGCTACACCATATATTTT.

There are many counts of this clonotype. The chain links TRBV19 to TRBJ2-7; D is undetermined. Trimming removed 3 bases from V and 0 bases from J, with 9 bases in between. This CDR3 region has 14 residues. CDR1 and CDR2 (germline): LNHDA, SQIVND (reference sequence). As DNA, the CDR3 is TGTGCCAGTAGTATCAGCAGTAGCTCCTACGAGCAGTACTTC. Amino acid sequence: CASSISSSSYEQYF.

This clonotype has at least ten counts. The chain has TRBV20-1 and TRBJ2-1; D remains ambiguous. This CDR3 has 16 amino acids. Germline V gives CDR1 DFQATT, CDR2 SNEGSKA (reference sequence). V was clipped by 1 base and J by 0 bases, with 13 bases between them. The CDR3 here is CSARGTQLTSYNEQFF. The CDR3, as DNA: TGCAGTGCTAGAGGTACACAGTTAACCTCCTACAATGAGCAGTTCTTC.

Comments on this clonotype: The CDR3 does not close with the conserved phenylalanine or tryptophan, likely indicating a read error. The J gene is TRBJ2-4, the V gene TRBV7-2, with D perhaps TRBD1 (5 bases). This CDR3 region has 14 residues. Trimming shortened V by 5 bases and J by 0 bases, and 8 bases separated the two germline ends. Germline assignment: CDR1 SGHTA and CDR2 FQGNSA. The CDR3 nucleotides are TGTGCCAGCAGCATAGACAGAGCCAAAAACATTCAGTACCTC. Encoded protein: CASSIDRAKNIQYL.

This clonotype has only one observation. The J gene is TRBJ2-1, the V gene TRBV18; TRBD1 matches at 7 bases. The trim removed 2 bases at V and 8 bases at J, leaving 9 bases unmatched. Per the germline V gene, CDR1 is KGHSH and CDR2 is LQKENI. This CDR3 spans 15 amino acids. The CDR3 region is CASSPSATGRHEQFF. Written as DNA, the CDR3 is TGTGCCAGCTCACCATCTGCGACAGGGCGTCATGAGCAGTTCTTC.